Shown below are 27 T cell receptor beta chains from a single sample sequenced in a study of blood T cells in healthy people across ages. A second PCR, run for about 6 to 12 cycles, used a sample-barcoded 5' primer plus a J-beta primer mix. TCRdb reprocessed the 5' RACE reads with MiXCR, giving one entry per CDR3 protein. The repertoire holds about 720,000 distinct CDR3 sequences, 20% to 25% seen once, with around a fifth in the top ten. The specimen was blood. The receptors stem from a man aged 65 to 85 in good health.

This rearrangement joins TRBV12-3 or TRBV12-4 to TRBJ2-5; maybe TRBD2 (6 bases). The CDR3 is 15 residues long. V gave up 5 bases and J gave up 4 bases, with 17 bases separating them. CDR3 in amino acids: CASSPPGGRLETQYF. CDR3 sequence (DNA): TGTGCCAGCAGTCCGCCCGGAGGGCGGCTAGAGACCCAGTACTTC.

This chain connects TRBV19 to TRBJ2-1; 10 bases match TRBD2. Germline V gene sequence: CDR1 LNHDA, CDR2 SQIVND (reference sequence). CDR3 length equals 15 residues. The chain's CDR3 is CASAGGPRPTHEQFF. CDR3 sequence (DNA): TGTGCATCAGCGGGAGGGCCTCGACCTACGCATGAGCAGTTCTTC.

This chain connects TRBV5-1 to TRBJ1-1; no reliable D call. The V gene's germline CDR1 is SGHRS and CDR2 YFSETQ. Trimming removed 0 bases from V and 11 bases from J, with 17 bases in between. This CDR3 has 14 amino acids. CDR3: CASSLDLTVVGAFF. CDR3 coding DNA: TGCGCCAGCAGCTTGGATCTGACCGTCGTTGGGGCTTTCTTT.

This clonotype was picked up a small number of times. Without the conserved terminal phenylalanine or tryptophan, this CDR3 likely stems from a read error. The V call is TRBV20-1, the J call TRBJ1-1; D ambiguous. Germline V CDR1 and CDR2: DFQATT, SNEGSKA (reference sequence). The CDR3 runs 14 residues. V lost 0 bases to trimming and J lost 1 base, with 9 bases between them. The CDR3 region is CSARDITRNTEAFL. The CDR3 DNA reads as TGCAGTGCTAGAGATATTACACGGAACACTGAAGCTTTCCTT.

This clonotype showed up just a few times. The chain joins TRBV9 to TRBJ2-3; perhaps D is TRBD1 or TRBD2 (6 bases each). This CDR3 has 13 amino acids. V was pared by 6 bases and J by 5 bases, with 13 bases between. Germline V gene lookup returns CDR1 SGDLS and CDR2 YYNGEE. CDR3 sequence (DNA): TGTGCCAGCAAGGAGAAGGGGGGAGATACGCAGTATTTT. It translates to CASKEKGGDTQYF. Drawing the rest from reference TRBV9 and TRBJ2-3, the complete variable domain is DSGVTQTPKHLITATGQRVTLRCSPRSGDLSVYWYQQSLDQGLQFLIQYYNGEERAKGNILERFSAQQFPDLHSELNLSSLELGDSALYFCASKEKGGDTQYFGPGTRLTVL.

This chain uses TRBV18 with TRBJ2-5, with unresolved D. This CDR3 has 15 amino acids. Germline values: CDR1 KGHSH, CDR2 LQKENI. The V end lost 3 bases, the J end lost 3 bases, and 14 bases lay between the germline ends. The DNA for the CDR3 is TGTGCCAGCTCACCGAGTTTCGGCTTTGAAGAGACCCAGTACTTC. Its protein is CASSPSFGFEETQYF.

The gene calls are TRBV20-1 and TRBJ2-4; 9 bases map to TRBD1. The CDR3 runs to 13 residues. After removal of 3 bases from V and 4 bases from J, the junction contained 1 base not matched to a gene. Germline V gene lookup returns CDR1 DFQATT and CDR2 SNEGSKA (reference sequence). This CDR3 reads CSARGQGKNIQYF. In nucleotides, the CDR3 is TGCAGTGCTAGGGGACAGGGAAAAAACATTCAGTACTTC.

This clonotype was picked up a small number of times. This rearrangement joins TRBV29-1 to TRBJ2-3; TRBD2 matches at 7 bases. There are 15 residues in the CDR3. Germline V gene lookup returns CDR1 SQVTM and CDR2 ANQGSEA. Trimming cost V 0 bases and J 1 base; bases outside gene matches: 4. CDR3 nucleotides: TGCAGCGTTGAAGAGGGAGGGTTCGGCACAGATACGCAGTATTTT. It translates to CSVEEGGFGTDTQYF.

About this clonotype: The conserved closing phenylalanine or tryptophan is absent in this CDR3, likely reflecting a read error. The CDR3: CASSLEWPTTDTQYS. The CDR3 DNA reads TGCGCCAGCAGCTTGGAATGGCCAACCACAGATACGCAGTATTCT. The chain combines TRBV5-1 with TRBJ2-3; the D is unclear. Trimming stripped 0 bases from V and 2 bases from J, with 10 bases between. CDR1 SGHRS and CDR2 YFSETQ come from the germline V gene. The CDR3 covers 15 residues.

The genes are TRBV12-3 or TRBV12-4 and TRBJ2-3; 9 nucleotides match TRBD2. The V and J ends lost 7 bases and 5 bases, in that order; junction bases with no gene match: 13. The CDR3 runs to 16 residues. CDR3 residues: CASTLPIAGVRDTQYF. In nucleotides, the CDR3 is TGTGCCAGCACCCTGCCCATAGCGGGAGTCAGAGATACGCAGTATTTT.

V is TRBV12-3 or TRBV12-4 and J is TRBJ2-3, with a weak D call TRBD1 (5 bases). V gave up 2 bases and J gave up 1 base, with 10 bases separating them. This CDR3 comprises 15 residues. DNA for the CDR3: TGTGCCAGCAGTTTAAGCCCGACAGGCACAGATACGCAGTATTTT. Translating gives CASSLSPTGTDTQYF.

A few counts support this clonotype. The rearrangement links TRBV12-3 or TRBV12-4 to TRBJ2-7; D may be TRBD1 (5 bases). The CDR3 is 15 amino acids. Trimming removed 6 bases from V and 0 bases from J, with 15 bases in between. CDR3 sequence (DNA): TGTGCCAGCAGGCTGGGGCAGGCCCCCTCCTACGAGCAGTACTTC. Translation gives CASRLGQAPSYEQYF.

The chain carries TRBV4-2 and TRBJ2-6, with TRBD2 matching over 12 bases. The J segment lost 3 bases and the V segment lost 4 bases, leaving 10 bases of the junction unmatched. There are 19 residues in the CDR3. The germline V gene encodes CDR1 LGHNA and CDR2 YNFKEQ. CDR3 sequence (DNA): TGTGCCAGCAGCCCTACACGGACTAGCGGGGAGGATGGGGCCAACGTCCTGACTTTC. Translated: CASSPTRTSGEDGANVLTF.

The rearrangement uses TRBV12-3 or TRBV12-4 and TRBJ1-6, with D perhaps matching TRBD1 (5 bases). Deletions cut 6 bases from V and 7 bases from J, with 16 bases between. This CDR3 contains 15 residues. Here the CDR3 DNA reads TGTGCCAGCAGGCACACAGGACGGGGAAATTCACCCCTCCACTTT. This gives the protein CASRHTGRGNSPLHF.

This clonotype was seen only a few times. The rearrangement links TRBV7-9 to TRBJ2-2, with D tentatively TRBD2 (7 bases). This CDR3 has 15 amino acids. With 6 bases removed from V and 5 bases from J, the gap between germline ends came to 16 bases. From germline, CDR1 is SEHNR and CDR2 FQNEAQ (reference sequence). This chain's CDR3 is CASRLRRGRTGELFF. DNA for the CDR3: TGTGCCAGCAGGCTCCGGCGGGGGCGGACCGGGGAGCTGTTTTTT. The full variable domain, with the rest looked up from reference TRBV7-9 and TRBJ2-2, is DTGVSQNPRHKITKRGQNVTFRCDPISEHNRLYWYRQTLGQGPEFLTYFQNEAQLEKSRLLSDRFSAERPKGSFSTLEIQRTEQGDSAMYLCASRLRRGRTGELFFGEGSRLTVL.

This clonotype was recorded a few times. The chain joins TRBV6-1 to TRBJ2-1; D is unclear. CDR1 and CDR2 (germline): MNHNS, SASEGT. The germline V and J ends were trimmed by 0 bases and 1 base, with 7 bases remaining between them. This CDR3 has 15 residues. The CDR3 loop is CASSEALISYNEQFF. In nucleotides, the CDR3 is TGTGCCAGCAGTGAAGCGCTGATTTCCTACAATGAGCAGTTCTTC.

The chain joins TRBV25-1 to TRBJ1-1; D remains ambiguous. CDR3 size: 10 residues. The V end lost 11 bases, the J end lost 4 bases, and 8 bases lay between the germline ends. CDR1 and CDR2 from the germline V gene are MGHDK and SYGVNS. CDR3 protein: CASGSTEAFF. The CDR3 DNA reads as TGTGCCTCAGGTAGCACTGAAGCTTTCTTT.

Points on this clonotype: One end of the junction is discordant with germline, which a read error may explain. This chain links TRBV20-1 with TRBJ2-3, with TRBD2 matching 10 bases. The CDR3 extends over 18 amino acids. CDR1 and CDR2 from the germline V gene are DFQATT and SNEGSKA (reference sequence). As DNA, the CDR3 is TGCAGTGCTAGAGCTGGAACCACTAGCGGGGCTAGCATAGATACGCAGTATTTT. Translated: CSARAGTTSGASIDTQYF.

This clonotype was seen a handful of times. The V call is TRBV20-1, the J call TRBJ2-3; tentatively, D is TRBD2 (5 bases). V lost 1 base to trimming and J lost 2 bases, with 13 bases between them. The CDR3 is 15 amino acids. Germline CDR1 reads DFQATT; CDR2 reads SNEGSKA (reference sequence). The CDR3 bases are TGCAGTGCTAGAGGCCGGGAAGGGATCACAGATACGCAGTATTTT. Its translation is CSARGREGITDTQYF.

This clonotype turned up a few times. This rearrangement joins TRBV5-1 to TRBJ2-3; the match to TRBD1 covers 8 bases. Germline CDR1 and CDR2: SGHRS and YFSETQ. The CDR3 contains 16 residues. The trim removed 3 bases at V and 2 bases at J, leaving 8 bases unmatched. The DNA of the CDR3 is TGCGCCAGCAGCTCGACAGGGGAACTCCTCACAGATACGCAGTATTTT. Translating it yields CASSSTGELLTDTQYF.

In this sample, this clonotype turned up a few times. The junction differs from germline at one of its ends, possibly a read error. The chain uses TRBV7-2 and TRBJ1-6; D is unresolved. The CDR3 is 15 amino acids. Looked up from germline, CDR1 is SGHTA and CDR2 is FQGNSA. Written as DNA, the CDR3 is TGTGCCGGCAGCTTAATTCCGGCTGCCAATTCACCCCTCCACTTT. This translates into CAGSLIPAANSPLHF.

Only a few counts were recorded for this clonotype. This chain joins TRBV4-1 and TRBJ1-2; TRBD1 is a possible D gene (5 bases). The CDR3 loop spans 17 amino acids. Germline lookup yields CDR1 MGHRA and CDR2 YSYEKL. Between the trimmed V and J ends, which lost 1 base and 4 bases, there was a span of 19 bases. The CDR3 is CASSQAQGQGRGYGYTF. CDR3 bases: TGCGCCAGCAGCCAAGCTCAAGGGCAGGGTAGAGGCTATGGCTACACCTTC.

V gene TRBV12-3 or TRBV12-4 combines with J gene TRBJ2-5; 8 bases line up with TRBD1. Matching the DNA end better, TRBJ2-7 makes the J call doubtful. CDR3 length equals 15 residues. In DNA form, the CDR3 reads TGTGCCAGCAGCTCAGGGGGCGAGGGTACCTACGAGCAGTACTTC. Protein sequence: CASSSGGEGTYEQYF.

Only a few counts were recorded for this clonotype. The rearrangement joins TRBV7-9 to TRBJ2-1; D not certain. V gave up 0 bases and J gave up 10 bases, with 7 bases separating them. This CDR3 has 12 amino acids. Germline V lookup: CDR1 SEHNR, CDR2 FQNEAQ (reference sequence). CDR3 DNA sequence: TGTGCCAGCAGCTTAGCGTCCGGGGAGCAGTTCTTC. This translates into CASSLASGEQFF. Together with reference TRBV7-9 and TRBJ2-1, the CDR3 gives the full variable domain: DTGVSQNPRHKITKRGQNVTFRCDPISEHNRLYWYRQTLGQGPEFLTYFQNEAQLEKSRLLSDRFSAERPKGSFSTLEIQRTEQGDSAMYLCASSLASGEQFFGPGTRLTVL.

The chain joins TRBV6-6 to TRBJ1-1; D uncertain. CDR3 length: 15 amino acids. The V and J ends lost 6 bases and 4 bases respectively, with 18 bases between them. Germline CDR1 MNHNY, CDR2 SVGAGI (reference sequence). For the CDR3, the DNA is TGTGCCAGCAGCGGCGAGGGAATCGATCGCACTGAAGCTTTCTTT. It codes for CASSGEGIDRTEAFF.

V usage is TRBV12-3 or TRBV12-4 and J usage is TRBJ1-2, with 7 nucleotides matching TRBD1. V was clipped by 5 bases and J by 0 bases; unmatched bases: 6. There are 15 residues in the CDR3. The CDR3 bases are TGTGCCAGCAGTCCCCAGGGGGGTGCTAACTATGGCTACACCTTC. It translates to CASSPQGGANYGYTF.

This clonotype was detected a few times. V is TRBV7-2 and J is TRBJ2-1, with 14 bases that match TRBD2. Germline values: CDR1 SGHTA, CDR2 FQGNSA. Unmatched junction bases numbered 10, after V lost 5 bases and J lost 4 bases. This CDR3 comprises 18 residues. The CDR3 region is CASSPYGGLAGAYNEQFF. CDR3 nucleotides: TGTGCCAGCAGCCCCTACGGGGGACTAGCGGGAGCTTACAATGAGCAGTTCTTC.